This T cell receptor (beta chain) derives from a study of CD8 T cells in ankylosing spondylitis. Study-wide results and caveats: There was a TCR beta motif, made of several highly homologous variants, that appeared characteristic of ankylosing spondylitis blood. In synovial fluid and blood from reactive arthritis, some motif variants were previously reported. Disease-linked clones reportedly showed significant enrichment in matched ankylosing spondylitis synovial fluid. Disease-linked clones bore a CD8+ phenotype, appearing relatively rarely in peripheral blood.

Quantitative molecular-barcoded 5'-RACE generated the TCR beta libraries. TCRdb called the 5' RACE reads again in MiXCR, with one record for every CDR3 protein. Found here are approximately 540,000 distinct CDR3 sequences, roughly 13% of them singletons; the top ten hold nearly 7%. This clonotype was found once. Antigen unknown. At one of its ends the junction is not consistent with the germline gene, which may arise from a read error. The CDR3 is 13 residues long. CDR1 and CDR2 from the germline V gene are SEHNR and FQNEAQ (reference sequence). This rearrangement joins TRBV7-9 to TRBJ2-7, with TRBD2 identical over 11 bases. The specimen was blood, either unsorted or a sorted T cell fraction (not recorded which). The TCR originated in a male donor with ankylosing spondylitis. CDR3 nucleotides: TGTGCCAGCAGCCTCGGGACTAGCGGCACCCTCCGCTTC. The encoded protein is CASSLGTSGTLRF. Drawing the rest from reference TRBV7-9 and TRBJ2-7, the complete variable domain is DTGVSQNPRHKITKRGQNVTFRCDPISEHNRLYWYRQTLGQGPEFLTYFQNEAQLEKSRLLSDRFSAERPKGSFSTLEIQRTEQGDSAMYLCASSLGTSGTLRFGPGTRLTVT.